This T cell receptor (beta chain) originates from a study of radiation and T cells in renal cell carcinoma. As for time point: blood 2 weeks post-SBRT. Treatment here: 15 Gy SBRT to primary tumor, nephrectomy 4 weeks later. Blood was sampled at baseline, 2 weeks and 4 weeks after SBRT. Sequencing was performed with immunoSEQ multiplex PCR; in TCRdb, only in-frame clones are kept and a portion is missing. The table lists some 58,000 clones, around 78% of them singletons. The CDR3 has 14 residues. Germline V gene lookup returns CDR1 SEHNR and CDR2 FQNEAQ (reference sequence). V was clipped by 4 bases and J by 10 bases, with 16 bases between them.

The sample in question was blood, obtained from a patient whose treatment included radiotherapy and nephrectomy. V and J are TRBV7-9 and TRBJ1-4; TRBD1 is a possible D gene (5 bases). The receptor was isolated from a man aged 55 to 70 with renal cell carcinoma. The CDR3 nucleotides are TGTGCCAGCAGCTGGGGCGGGGAGGGCGGAAAACTGTTTTTT. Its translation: CASSWGGEGGKLFF.